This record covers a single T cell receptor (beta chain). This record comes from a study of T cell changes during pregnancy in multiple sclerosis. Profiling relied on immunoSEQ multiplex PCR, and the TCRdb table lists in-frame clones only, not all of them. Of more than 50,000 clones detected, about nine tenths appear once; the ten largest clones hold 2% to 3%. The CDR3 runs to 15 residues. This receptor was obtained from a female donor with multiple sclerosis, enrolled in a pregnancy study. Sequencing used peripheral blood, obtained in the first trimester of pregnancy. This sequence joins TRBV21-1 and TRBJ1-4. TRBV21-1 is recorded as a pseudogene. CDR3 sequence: CASSTRPTSGEKLFF. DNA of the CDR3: TGTGCCAGCAGCACAAGACCGACCTCGGGGGAAAAACTGTTTTTT.